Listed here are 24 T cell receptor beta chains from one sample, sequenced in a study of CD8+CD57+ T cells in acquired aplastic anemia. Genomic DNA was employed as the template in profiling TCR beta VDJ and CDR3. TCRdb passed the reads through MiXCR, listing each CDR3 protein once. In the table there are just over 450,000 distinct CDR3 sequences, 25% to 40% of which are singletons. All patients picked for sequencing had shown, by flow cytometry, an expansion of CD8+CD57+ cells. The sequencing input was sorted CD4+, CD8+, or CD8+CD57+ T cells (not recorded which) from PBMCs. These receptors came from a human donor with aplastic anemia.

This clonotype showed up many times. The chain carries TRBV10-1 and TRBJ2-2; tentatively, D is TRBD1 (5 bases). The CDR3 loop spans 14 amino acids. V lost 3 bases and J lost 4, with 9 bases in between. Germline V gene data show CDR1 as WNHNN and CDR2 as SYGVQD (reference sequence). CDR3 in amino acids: CASSDQGGTGELFF. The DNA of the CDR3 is TGCGCCAGCAGTGACCAGGGTGGCACCGGGGAGCTGTTTTTT.

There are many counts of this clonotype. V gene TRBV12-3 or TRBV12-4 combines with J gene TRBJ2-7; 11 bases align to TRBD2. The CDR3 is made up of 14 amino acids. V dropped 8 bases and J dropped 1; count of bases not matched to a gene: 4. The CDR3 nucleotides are TGTGCCAGCCGTAGCGGGAGGGAGTCCTACGAGCAGTACTTC. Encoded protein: CASRSGRESYEQYF.

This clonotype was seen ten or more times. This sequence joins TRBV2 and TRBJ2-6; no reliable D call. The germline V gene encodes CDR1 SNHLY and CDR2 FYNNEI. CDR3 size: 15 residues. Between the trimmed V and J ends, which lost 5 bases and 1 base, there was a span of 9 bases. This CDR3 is CASSLGGSGANVLTF. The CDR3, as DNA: TGTGCCAGCAGTTTGGGTGGATCTGGGGCCAACGTCCTGACTTTC.

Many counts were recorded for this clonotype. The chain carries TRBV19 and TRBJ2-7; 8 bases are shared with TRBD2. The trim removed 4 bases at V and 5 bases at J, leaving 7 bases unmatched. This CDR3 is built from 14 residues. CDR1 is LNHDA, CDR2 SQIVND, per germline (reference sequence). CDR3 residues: CASSTLAGPDEQYF. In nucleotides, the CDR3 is TGTGCCAGTAGTACGTTAGCGGGACCGGACGAGCAGTACTTC.

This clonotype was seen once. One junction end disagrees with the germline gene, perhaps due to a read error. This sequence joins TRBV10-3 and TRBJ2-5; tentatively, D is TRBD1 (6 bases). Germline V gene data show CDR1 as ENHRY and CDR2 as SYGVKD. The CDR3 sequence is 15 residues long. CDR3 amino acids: CASSYSAGDQETQYF. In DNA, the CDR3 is TGTGCCAGCAGTTACTCGGCAGGGGACCAAGAGACCCAGTACTTC.

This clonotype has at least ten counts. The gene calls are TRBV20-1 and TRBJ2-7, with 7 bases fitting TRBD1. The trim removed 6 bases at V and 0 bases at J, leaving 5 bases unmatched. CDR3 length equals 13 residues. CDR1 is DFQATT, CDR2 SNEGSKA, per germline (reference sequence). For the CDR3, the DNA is TGCAGTGCCGGGACAGCAATCTCCTACGAGCAGTACTTC. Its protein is CSAGTAISYEQYF.

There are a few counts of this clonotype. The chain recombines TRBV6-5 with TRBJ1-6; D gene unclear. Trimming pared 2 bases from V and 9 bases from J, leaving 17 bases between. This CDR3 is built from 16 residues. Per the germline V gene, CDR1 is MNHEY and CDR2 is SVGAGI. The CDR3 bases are TGTGCCAGCAGTTACCTAGCACCAACGGGAATTTCACCCCTCCACTTT. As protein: CASSYLAPTGISPLHF.

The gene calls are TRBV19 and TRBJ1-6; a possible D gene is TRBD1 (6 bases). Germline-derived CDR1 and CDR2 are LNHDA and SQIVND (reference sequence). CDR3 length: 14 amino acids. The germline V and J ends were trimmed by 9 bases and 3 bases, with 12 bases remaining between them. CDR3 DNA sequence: TGTGCCAGCCTACCGGGACACTATAATTCACCCCTCCACTTT. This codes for CASLPGHYNSPLHF.

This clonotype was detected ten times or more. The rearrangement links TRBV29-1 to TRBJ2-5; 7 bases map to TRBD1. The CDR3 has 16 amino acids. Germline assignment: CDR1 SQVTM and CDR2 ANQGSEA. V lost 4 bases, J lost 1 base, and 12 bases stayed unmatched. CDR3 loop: CSVAIEFGTVQETQYF. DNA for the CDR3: TGCAGCGTTGCTATTGAATTTGGGACAGTCCAAGAGACCCAGTACTTC.

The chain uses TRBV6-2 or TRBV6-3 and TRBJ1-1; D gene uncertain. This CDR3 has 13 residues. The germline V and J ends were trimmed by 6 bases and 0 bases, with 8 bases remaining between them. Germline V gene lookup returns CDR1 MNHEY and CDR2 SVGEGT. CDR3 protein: CASSDGMNTEAFF. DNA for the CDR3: TGTGCCAGCAGCGATGGCATGAACACTGAAGCTTTCTTT.

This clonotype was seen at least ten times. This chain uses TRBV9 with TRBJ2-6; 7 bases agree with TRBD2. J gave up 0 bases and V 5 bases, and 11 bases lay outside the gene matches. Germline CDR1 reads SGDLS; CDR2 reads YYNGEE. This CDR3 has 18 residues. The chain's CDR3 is CASSVQGGDFSGANVLTF. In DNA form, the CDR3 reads TGTGCCAGCAGTGTCCAGGGAGGGGACTTCTCTGGGGCCAACGTCCTGACTTTC.

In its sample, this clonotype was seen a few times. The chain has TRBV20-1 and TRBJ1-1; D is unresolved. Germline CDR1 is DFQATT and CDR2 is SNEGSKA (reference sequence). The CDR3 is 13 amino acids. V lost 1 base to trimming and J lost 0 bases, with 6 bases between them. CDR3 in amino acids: CSARAGLNTEAFF. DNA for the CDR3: TGCAGTGCTAGAGCTGGTCTGAACACTGAAGCTTTCTTT.

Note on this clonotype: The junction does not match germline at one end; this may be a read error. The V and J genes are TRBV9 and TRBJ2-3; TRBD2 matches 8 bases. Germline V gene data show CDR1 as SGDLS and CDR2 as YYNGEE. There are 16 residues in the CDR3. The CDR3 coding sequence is TGTGCCGGCAGCGCCGGGAGCGGGAGAGCGGCAGATACGCAGTATTTT. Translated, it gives CAGSAGSGRAADTQYF.

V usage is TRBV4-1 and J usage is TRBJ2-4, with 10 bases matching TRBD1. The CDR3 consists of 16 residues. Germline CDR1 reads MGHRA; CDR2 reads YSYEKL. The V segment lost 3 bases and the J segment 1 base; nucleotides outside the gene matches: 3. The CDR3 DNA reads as TGCGCCAGCAGCCACTGGACAGGGGGGGCCAAAAACATTCAGTACTTC. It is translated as CASSHWTGGAKNIQYF.

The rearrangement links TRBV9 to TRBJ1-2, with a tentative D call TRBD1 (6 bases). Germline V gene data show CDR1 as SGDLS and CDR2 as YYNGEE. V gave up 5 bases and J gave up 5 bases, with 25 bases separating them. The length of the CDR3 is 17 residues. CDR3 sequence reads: CASSSLLGGGAGYGYTF. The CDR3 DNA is TGTGCCAGCAGTTCCCTCCTTGGGGGGGGCGCAGGGTATGGCTACACCTTC. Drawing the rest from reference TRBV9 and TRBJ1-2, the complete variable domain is DSGVTQTPKHLITATGQRVTLRCSPRSGDLSVYWYQQSLDQGLQFLIQYYNGEERAKGNILERFSAQQFPDLHSELNLSSLELGDSALYFCASSSLLGGGAGYGYTFGSGTRLTVV.

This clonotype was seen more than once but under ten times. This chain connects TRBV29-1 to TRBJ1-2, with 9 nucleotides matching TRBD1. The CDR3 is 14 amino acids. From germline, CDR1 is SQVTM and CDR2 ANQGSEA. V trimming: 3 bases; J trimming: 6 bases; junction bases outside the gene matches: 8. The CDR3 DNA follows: TGCAGCGTTGAGACAGGGACAGGGAAGGATGGCTACACCTTC. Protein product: CSVETGTGKDGYTF.

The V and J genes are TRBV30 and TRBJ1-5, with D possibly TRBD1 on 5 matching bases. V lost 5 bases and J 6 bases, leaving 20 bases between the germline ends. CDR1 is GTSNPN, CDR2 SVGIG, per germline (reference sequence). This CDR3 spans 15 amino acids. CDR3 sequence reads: CAWGARSGQGQPQHF. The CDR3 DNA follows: TGTGCCTGGGGTGCACGCTCGGGGCAAGGTCAGCCCCAGCATTTT.

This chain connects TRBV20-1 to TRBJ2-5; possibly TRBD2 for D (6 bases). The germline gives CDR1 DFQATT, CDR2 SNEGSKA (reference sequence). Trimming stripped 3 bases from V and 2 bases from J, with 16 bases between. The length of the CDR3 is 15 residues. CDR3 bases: TGCAGTGCTAGGCGGCAGGCGGGGTATCAAGAGACCCAGTACTTC. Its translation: CSARRQAGYQETQYF.

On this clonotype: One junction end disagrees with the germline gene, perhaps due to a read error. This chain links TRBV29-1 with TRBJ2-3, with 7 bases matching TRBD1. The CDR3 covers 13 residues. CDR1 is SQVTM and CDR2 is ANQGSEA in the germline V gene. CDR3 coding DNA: TGCAGCGTTGTCCCTAGGGGGCAAGATGCGCAGTATTTT. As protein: CSVVPRGQDAQYF.

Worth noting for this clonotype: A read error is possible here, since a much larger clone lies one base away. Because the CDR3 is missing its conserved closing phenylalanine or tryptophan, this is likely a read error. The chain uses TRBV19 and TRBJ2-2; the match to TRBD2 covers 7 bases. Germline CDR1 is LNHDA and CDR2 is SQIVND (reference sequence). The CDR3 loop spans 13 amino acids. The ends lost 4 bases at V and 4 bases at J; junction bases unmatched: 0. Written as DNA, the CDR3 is TGTGCCAGTAGTACGGGAGGCACCGGGGAGCTGTTTTCT. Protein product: CASSTGGTGELFS.

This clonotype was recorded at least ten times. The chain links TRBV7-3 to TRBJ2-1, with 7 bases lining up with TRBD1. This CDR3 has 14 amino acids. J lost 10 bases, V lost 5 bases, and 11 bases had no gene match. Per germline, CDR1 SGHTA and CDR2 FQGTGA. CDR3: CASSATWDSPEQFF. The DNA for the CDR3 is TGTGCCAGCAGCGCAACATGGGACAGCCCAGAGCAGTTCTTC.

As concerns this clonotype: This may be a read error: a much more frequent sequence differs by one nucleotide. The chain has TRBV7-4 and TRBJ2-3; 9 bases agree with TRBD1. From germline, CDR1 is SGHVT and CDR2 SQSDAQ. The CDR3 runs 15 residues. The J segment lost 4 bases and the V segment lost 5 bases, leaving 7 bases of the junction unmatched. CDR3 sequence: CASSVVGQGADTQYF. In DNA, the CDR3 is TGTGCCAGCAGCGTAGTGGGACAGGGCGCAGATACGCAGTATTTT. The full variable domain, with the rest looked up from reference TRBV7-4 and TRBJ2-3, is GAGVSQSPRYKVAKRGRDVALRCDSISGHVTLYWYRQTLGQGSEVLTYSQSDAQRDKSGRPSGRFSAERPERSVSTLKIQRTEQGDSAVYLCASSVVGQGADTQYFGPGTRLTVL.

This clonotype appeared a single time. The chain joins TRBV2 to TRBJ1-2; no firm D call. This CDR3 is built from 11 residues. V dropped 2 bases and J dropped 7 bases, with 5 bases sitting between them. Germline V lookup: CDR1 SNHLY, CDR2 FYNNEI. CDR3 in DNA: TGTGCCAGCAGTGAAAGGACTGGCTACACCTTC. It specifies CASSERTGYTF. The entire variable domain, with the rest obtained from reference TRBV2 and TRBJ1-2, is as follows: EPEVTQTPSHQVTQMGQEVILRCVPISNHLYFYWYRQILGQKVEFLVSFYNNEISEKSEIFDDQFSVERPDGSNFTLKIRSTKLEDSAMYFCASSERTGYTFGSGTRLTVV.

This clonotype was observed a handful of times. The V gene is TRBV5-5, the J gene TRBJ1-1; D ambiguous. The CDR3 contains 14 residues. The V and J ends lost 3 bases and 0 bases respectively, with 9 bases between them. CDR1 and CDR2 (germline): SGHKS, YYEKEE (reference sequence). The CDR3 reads CASSSASLNTEAFF. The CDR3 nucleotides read TGTGCCAGCAGCTCCGCTTCCTTGAACACTGAAGCTTTCTTT.